A single sample is the source of the 28 T cell receptor beta chains below, sequenced in a study of long-term antiretroviral therapy in people with HIV (dated 2022 in TCRdb). The immunoSEQ hsTCRB v3.0 assay was used at survey level resolution to sequence the TRB variable region. TCRdb mirrors the immuneACCESS table, restricted to in-frame sequences. Some clones are absent from its copies; in checked studies, under half trace to an unresolved V gene, and the reason for the others is unknown. Within this sample are 25,000 to 35,000 clones, with 84% of them counted one time only. Around 5.9% of the sample comes from the top ten. The starting material was unsorted PBMCs, obtained 0.4 years after starting antiretroviral therapy. The source is a man aged 18 to 30 with HIV.

V is TRBV5-6 and J is TRBJ2-7; D assignment may be TRBD1 or TRBD2 (5 bases each). The germline CDR1 and CDR2 sequences are SGHDT and YYEEEE. V gave up 2 bases and J gave up 3 bases, with 12 bases separating them. This CDR3 has 14 amino acids. The CDR3 loop is CASSFGTGNYEQYF. In DNA form, the CDR3 reads TGTGCCAGCAGCTTTGGGACGGGGAACTACGAGCAGTACTTC.

The CDR3 nucleotides read TGTGCCAGTAGTATGGGCCGGACTAGCGGGGATTACGAGCAGTACTTC. Encoded protein: CASSMGRTSGDYEQYF. The rearrangement links TRBV19 to TRBJ2-7, with TRBD2 identical over 12 bases. The germline V gene encodes CDR1 LNHDA and CDR2 SQIVND (reference sequence). J gave up 4 bases and V 3 bases, and 7 bases lay outside the gene matches. CDR3 length: 16 residues.

The V call is TRBV6-5, the J call TRBJ2-7; D possibly corresponds to TRBD1 (5 bases). V was clipped by 0 bases and J by 3 bases, with 12 bases between them. The CDR3 loop spans 15 amino acids. Germline loops: CDR1 MNHEY, CDR2 SVGAGI. This chain's CDR3 is CASSYSSRGNYEQYF. DNA for the CDR3: TGTGCCAGCAGTTACTCGAGTAGGGGAAACTACGAGCAGTACTTC.

The CDR3 region has the DNA TGCGCCAGCAGCCAAGATCTTTGGACAGGGGTTGGTGGCTACACCTTC. Translating gives CASSQDLWTGVGGYTF. The rearrangement links TRBV4-3 to TRBJ1-2, with TRBD1 identical over 9 bases. The ends lost 0 bases at V and 7 bases at J; junction bases unmatched: 9. CDR1 is LGHNA and CDR2 is YSLEER in the germline V gene. The CDR3 is 16 residues long.

The rearrangement joins TRBV27 to TRBJ1-2; D call uncertain. Trimming removed 3 bases from V and 3 bases from J, with 8 bases in between. CDR1 MNHEY and CDR2 SMNVEV come from the germline V gene (reference sequence). CDR3 size: 13 residues. The CDR3 protein is CASSFEPDYGYTF. The DNA of the CDR3 is TGTGCCAGCAGTTTTGAACCCGACTATGGCTACACCTTC.

V gene TRBV7-9 combines with J gene TRBJ2-1, with D perhaps being TRBD1 or TRBD2 (5 bases each). Germline CDR1 and CDR2: SEHNR and FQNEAQ (reference sequence). CDR3 size: 13 residues. Trimming stripped 1 base from V and 9 bases from J, with 10 bases between. DNA for the CDR3: TGTGCCAGCAGCTTAGGTTACGGGGCTGAGCAGTTCTTC. Its translation: CASSLGYGAEQFF.

J is TRBJ2-5 and V is TRBV11-3; possibly TRBD1 or TRBD2 for D (5 bases each). The J call may be mistaken, given a closer DNA end match to TRBJ2-7. This CDR3 comprises 14 residues. Germline V CDR1 and CDR2: SGHNT, YENEEA. The CDR3 loop reads CASSPKRGSYEQYF. The DNA of the CDR3 is TGTGCCAGCAGCCCGAAGAGGGGATCCTACGAGCAGTACTTC.

J is TRBJ1-1 and V is TRBV6-1; D remains unclear. Trimming removed 6 bases from V and 6 bases from J, with 8 bases in between. CDR1 is MNHNS, CDR2 SASEGT, per germline. The CDR3 is made up of 11 amino acids. CDR3 sequence (DNA): TGTGCCAGCAGGTACCCATCTGAAGCTTTCTTT. Its translation is CASRYPSEAFF.

The chain uses TRBV27 and TRBJ1-5; D ambiguous. V was clipped by 2 bases and J by 11 bases, with 13 bases between them. CDR1 and CDR2 (germline): MNHEY, SMNVEV (reference sequence). The CDR3 covers 13 residues. The CDR3 nucleotides read TGTGCCAGCAGTTTAGGTTCACTATCGGCCCAGCATTTT. This codes for CASSLGSLSAQHF.

The V gene is TRBV5-6, the J gene TRBJ2-7; D perhaps matches TRBD1 (6 bases). CDR1 is SGHDT, CDR2 YYEEEE, per germline. The CDR3 covers 15 residues. Trimming took 0 bases from V and 7 from J, leaving 17 bases between them. CDR3 DNA: TGTGCCAGCAGCTTGGATCCAGGGGCCCTACGGGAGCAGTACTTC. It encodes CASSLDPGALREQYF.

The rearrangement joins TRBV6-6 to TRBJ2-1; the match to TRBD2 covers 9 bases. The CDR3 totals 16 residues. CDR1 and CDR2 from the germline V gene are MNHNY and SVGAGI (reference sequence). J gave up 6 bases and V 4 bases, and 10 bases lay outside the gene matches. This CDR3 reads CASSLTTSGSGNEQFF. CDR3 in DNA: TGTGCCAGCAGTTTGACGACTAGCGGTTCGGGCAATGAGCAGTTCTTC.

The genes are TRBV5-8 and TRBJ2-7, with a possible D match to TRBD2 (7 bases). Germline V gene lookup returns CDR1 SGHTS and CDR2 YDEGEE. The V end lost 3 bases, the J end lost 2 bases, and 18 bases lay between the germline ends. The CDR3 has 16 residues. Here the CDR3 DNA reads TGTGCCAGCAGCTACCCACCGGGGGAGGGGGCCTACGAGCAGTACTTC. Its protein is CASSYPPGEGAYEQYF.

This chain connects TRBV28 to TRBJ1-1; 9 bases are a match to TRBD1. The CDR3 length is 15 residues. Germline values: CDR1 MDHEN, CDR2 SYDVKM. J lost 0 bases, V lost 5 bases, and 4 bases had no gene match. This CDR3 reads CASSTWTGVNTEAFF. The CDR3 DNA sequence: TGTGCCAGCAGTACTTGGACAGGGGTGAACACTGAAGCTTTCTTT.

This sequence joins TRBV7-2 and TRBJ2-3; 7 nucleotides match TRBD2. Per germline, CDR1 SGHTA and CDR2 FQGNSA. With V trimmed by 0 bases and J by 7 bases, 4 bases remained unmatched. The length of the CDR3 is 14 residues. CDR3 sequence reads: CASSLALGGNTQYF. Written as DNA, the CDR3 is TGTGCCAGCAGCTTAGCGCTGGGGGGGAATACGCAGTATTTT.

The chain recombines TRBV10-3 with TRBJ1-1; D unresolved. V lost 0 bases and J lost 2, with 10 bases in between. Germline lookup yields CDR1 ENHRY and CDR2 SYGVKD. This CDR3 is 15 amino acids long. The CDR3 nucleotides read TGTGCCATCAGTGAGTCGATCGAGCGAAACACTGAAGCTTTCTTT. This encodes CAISESIERNTEAFF.

This chain joins TRBV19 and TRBJ1-1; perhaps TRBD1 as D (5 bases). V lost 0 bases to trimming and J lost 1 base, with 12 bases between them. Germline V gene data show CDR1 as LNHDA and CDR2 as SQIVND (reference sequence). The CDR3 sequence is 16 residues long. The CDR3 nucleotides read TGTGCCAGTAGTATAGATCCGTCGGGGCCGAACACTGAAGCTTTCTTT. Translated: CASSIDPSGPNTEAFF.

The J gene is TRBJ2-2, the V gene TRBV6-1, with D uncertain. Trimming left V 4 bases short and J 4 bases short, with 7 bases between. From germline, CDR1 is MNHNS and CDR2 SASEGT. The CDR3 is 13 residues long. The CDR3 loop is CASSGTRTGELFF. The CDR3 nucleotides read TGTGCCAGCAGTGGGACCCGCACCGGGGAGCTGTTTTTT.

This clone was found once. This chain uses TRBV21-1 with TRBJ2-7. TRBV21-1 is described as a pseudogene. The CDR3 has 16 amino acids. The CDR3 DNA reads TGTGCCAGCAGCAAATGGTCCAGAACTTCATCCTACGAGCAGTACTTC. Translation gives CASSKWSRTSSYEQYF.

This sequence joins TRBV4-2 and TRBJ1-1; D not resolved. The ends were cut back, 0 bases at V and 1 base at J, with 9 bases in the middle. Germline V CDR1 and CDR2: LGHNA, YNFKEQ. The CDR3 totals 15 residues. The CDR3 bases are TGTGCCAGCAGCCAAGAAAGCTGGGGGAACACTGAAGCTTTCTTT. Encoded protein: CASSQESWGNTEAFF.

This clone was detected only once. The rearrangement joins TRBV19 to TRBJ2-7, with TRBD1 identical over 8 bases. The CDR3 has 14 amino acids. Looked up from germline, CDR1 is LNHDA and CDR2 is SQIVND (reference sequence). After removal of 4 bases from V and 2 bases from J, the junction contained 4 bases not matched to a gene. The CDR3 DNA is TGTGCCAGTAGTAAGGACAGGGTCGCCTACGAGCAGTACTTC. This translates into CASSKDRVAYEQYF.

This chain links TRBV7-8 with TRBJ2-6; D not certain. CDR3 length equals 17 residues. Germline assignment: CDR1 SGHVS and CDR2 FQNEAQ. The ends were cut back, 5 bases at V and 5 bases at J, with 19 bases in the middle. CDR3 sequence reads: CASSPQIPQSRANVLTF. CDR3 bases: TGTGCCAGCAGCCCGCAAATCCCACAAAGTCGGGCCAACGTCCTGACTTTC.

This sequence joins TRBV27 and TRBJ2-2; no clear D. CDR1 is MNHEY, CDR2 SMNVEV, per germline (reference sequence). This CDR3 spans 16 amino acids. The V end was cut by 2 bases, the J end by 2 bases, with 12 bases between. For the CDR3, the DNA is TGTGCCAGCAGTTTAACCCCACGCGGCAACACCGGGGAGCTGTTTTTT. This sequence encodes CASSLTPRGNTGELFF.

The count of this clone is one. The chain joins TRBV9 to TRBJ1-3, with 8 bases that match TRBD1. Germline V gene sequence: CDR1 SGDLS, CDR2 YYNGEE. The CDR3 extends over 15 amino acids. V was pared by 0 bases and J by 4 bases, with 3 bases of the junction left unmatched. The CDR3 DNA is TGTGCCAGCAGCGTAGCCAGGGGGCTCGGAAACACCATATATTTT. Translated, it gives CASSVARGLGNTIYF. Combining the CDR3 with reference TRBV9 and TRBJ1-3 gives the whole variable domain DSGVTQTPKHLITATGQRVTLRCSPRSGDLSVYWYQQSLDQGLQFLIQYYNGEERAKGNILERFSAQQFPDLHSELNLSSLELGDSALYFCASSVARGLGNTIYFGEGSWLTVV.

The rearrangement joins TRBV19 to TRBJ2-1, with 13 nucleotides matching TRBD2. CDR3 size: 17 residues. The V segment lost 3 bases and the J segment 6 bases; nucleotides outside the gene matches: 8. Germline loops: CDR1 LNHDA, CDR2 SQIVND (reference sequence). CDR3 residues: CASSIGTSGTLINEQFF. CDR3 in DNA: TGTGCCAGTAGTATCGGGACTAGCGGGACGCTAATCAATGAGCAGTTCTTC.

A single count supports this clone. Because the CDR3's place on the DNA is in doubt, the DNA is left out and the CDR3 is given as listed by TCRdb. This chain uses TRBV21-1 with TRBJ2-1; the table's D call, TRBD1, has no DNA check behind it. TRBV21-1 is a documented pseudogene. The CDR3 is 18 residues long, counting both termini. The chain's CDR3 is CASSKGGVGQGARNEQFF.

This chain connects TRBV9 to TRBJ2-3, with a weak D call TRBD2 (6 bases). The ends were cut back, 7 bases at V and 2 bases at J, with 20 bases in the middle. Germline-derived CDR1 and CDR2 are SGDLS and YYNGEE. The CDR3 sequence is 16 residues long. The CDR3 DNA follows: TGTGCCAGCGCTCCGGGCGGAGGGGATCACACAGATACGCAGTATTTT. Translated: CASAPGGGDHTDTQYF.

This clone came up once. This chain joins TRBV15 and TRBJ2-7, with D possibly matching TRBD2 (6 bases). V lost 3 bases and J 6 bases, leaving 33 bases between the germline ends. CDR1 is LNHNV, CDR2 YYDKDF, per germline (reference sequence). This CDR3 has 20 residues. CDR3 amino acids: CATSSHLRGPGRSPYGEQYF. The CDR3, as DNA: TGTGCCACCAGCAGTCATCTACGTGGGCCAGGGAGGTCCCCCTATGGCGAGCAGTACTTC.

The J gene is TRBJ2-5, the V gene TRBV6-6; D uncertain. Germline-derived CDR1 and CDR2 are MNHNY and SVGAGI (reference sequence). Trimming removed 0 bases from V and 2 bases from J, with 10 bases in between. The CDR3 is made up of 15 amino acids. DNA for the CDR3: TGTGCCAGCAGTTACTCGATAGGTTCTCAAGAGACCCAGTACTTC. Amino acid sequence: CASSYSIGSQETQYF.